A selection of T cell receptor beta chains follows, all from one sample in a study of regulatory T cells in long-lasting Graves disease. TCRdb re-called the multiplex PCR reads with MiXCR, one entry per CDR3 protein. The top ten clones hold approximately 53% of a sample with about 300,000 distinct CDR3 sequences, under 25% of them seen once. This sample comprised peripheral blood mononuclear cells (PBMCs), obtained when the disease was refractory, from a patient treated with antithyroid drugs. Every receptor here comes from a female donor with Graves disease. Each CDR3 is given with its conserved first and last residue. A D gene is named only where the DNA matches it firmly. Part of the rows lack a size; the others show once, few, many or a class for expanded clones.

TRBJ1-1 - many TRBV10-2 CASSESMGGTDTEAFF TGCGCCAGCAGTGAGTCTATGGGGGGGACTGACACTGAAGCTTTCTTT
TRBJ2-7 TRBD1 many TRBV3-1 CASSQDRRQGAYEQYF TGTGCCAGCAGCCAAGATCGGAGACAGGGGGCCTACGAGCAGTACTTC
TRBJ1-1 - few TRBV7-3 CASSLIGGEAFF TGTGCCAGCAGCTTAATTGGGGGCGAAGCTTTCTTT
TRBJ2-5 - - TRBV18 CTSSPRREETQYF TGTACCAGCTCGCCGAGAAGGGAAGAGACCCAGTACTTC
TRBJ2-5 TRBD2 many TRBV28 CASSLGGLGGLLHRYF TGTGCCAGCAGTTTGGGGGGATTGGGAGGGCTCCTCCATCGGTACTTC
TRBJ1-2 - many TRBV5-1 CASSFERERGYTF TGCGCCAGCAGCTTCGAGAGGGAACGCGGCTACACCTTC
TRBJ1-5 - - TRBV6-1 CASTPNQPQHF TGTGCCAGCACTCCTAATCAGCCCCAGCATTTT
TRBJ2-7 - few TRBV3-2 CASSQDRTVGEQYF TGTGCCAGCAGCCAAGATCGGACAGTTGGCGAGCAGTACTTC
TRBJ1-1 TRBD1 few TRBV6-2/TRBV6-3 CASRVTGGARNTEALF TGTGCCAGCAGAGTGACAGGGGGCGCGAGGAACACTGAAGCTCTCTTT
TRBJ1-2 TRBD1 many TRBV3-1 CASSQKRGTGYGYTF TGTGCCAGCAGCCAAAAGCGCGGGACAGGCTATGGCTACACCTTC
TRBJ2-3 - - TRBV6-2/TRBV6-3 CASSYSASTDTQYF TGTGCCAGCAGTTACTCGGCAAGCACAGATACGCAGTATTTT
TRBJ1-1 TRBD1 - TRBV5-1 CASSVGTAREAFF TGCGCCAGCAGCGTAGGGACAGCTCGCGAAGCTTTCTTT
TRBJ1-1 - few TRBV27 CASMLAPNFEAFF TGTGCCAGCATGTTAGCCCCAAATTTTGAAGCTTTCTTT
TRBJ2-6 - few TRBV7-9 CASLNLGANVLTF TGTGCCAGCCTCAACCTCGGGGCCAACGTCCTGACTTTC
TRBJ2-2 - - TRBV29-1 CSASRPGGELFF TGCAGCGCCTCCCGTCCCGGTGGGGAGCTGTTTTTT
TRBJ2-7 TRBD2 many TRBV7-9 CASSPRNSGSSREQYF TGTGCCAGCAGCCCCCGGAATAGCGGGAGCTCTCGGGAGCAGTACTTC
TRBJ2-4 - few TRBV2 CASGGFQGNIQYF TGTGCCAGCGGGGGGTTCCAGGGAAACATTCAGTACTTC
TRBJ2-2 - many TRBV28 CASSRDTWGTGELFF TGTGCCAGCAGCCGGGACACCTGGGGTACCGGGGAGCTGTTTTTT
TRBJ2-7 - few TRBV25-1 CASSLREGVEQYF TGTGCCAGCAGTCTACGGGAAGGGGTTGAGCAGTACTTC
TRBJ1-6 - many TRBV11-2 CASSLDGQAWNSPLHF TGTGCCAGCAGCTTAGATGGTCAGGCATGGAACTCACCCCTCCACTTT
TRBJ1-1 - few TRBV7-8 CASSATVNTEAFF TGTGCCAGCAGCGCGACGGTGAACACTGAAGCTTTCTTT
TRBJ2-7 - few TRBV5-1 CASRYGDSYEQYF TGCGCCAGCAGGTACGGGGATTCCTACGAGCAGTACTTC
TRBJ1-5 - many TRBV12-3/TRBV12-4 CASSEPGSDQPQHF TGTGCCAGCAGTGAACCTGGATCGGACCAGCCCCAGCATTTT
TRBJ2-7 - few TRBV7-3 CASRPKDRDYFYEQYF TGTGCCAGCAGGCCGAAGGACAGGGACTATTTCTACGAGCAGTACTTC
TRBJ2-1 TRBD2 - TRBV29-1 CSVGSGAGFNEQFF TGCAGCGTTGGGTCTGGAGCGGGGTTCAATGAGCAGTTCTTC
TRBJ2-7 TRBD1 many TRBV20-1 CSAQYRGYTYEQYF TGCAGTGCCCAATACAGGGGTTATACATACGAGCAGTACTTC
TRBJ1-1 TRBD1 many TRBV6-1 CASRAGQGTEAFF TGTGCCAGCAGGGCCGGACAGGGGACTGAAGCTTTCTTT
TRBJ2-2 - few TRBV19 CASRYGLPGKLFF TGTGCCAGTAGATATGGACTACCCGGGAAGCTGTTTTTT
TRBJ1-2 - few TRBV7-9 CASRSRGNIYGYTF TGTGCCAGCAGGTCCCGTGGGAATATTTATGGCTACACCTTC
TRBJ1-1 - - TRBV4-3 CASSRTAILNTEAFF TGCGCCAGCAGCCGGACCGCCATTCTGAACACTGAAGCTTTCTTT
TRBJ2-2 TRBD2 - TRBV7-3 CASSLAGGGTGELFF TGTGCCAGCAGTCTCGCGGGAGGCGGTACCGGGGAGCTGTTTTTT
TRBJ2-7 - many TRBV10-3 CAISEREDSYEQYF TGTGCCATCAGTGAAAGGGAAGACTCCTACGAGCAGTACTTC
TRBJ1-6 - few TRBV6-2/TRBV6-3 CASSYSGEYSPLHF TGTGCCAGCAGTTACTCGGGGGAGTATTCACCCCTCCACTTT
TRBJ1-4 - few TRBV19 CASSMRTDNEKLFF TGTGCCAGTAGTATGCGGACGGACAATGAAAAACTGTTTTTT
TRBJ1-5 - - TRBV28 CASNFPGVQPQHF TGTGCCAGCAACTTCCCAGGGGTCCAGCCCCAGCATTTT
TRBJ1-2 - - TRBV7-2 CASSPQDGMAYTF TGTGCCAGCAGCCCACAGGACGGTATGGCTTACACCTTC
TRBJ1-2 TRBD1 - TRBV15 CATSSLTGPDGYTF TGTGCCACCAGCAGTCTGACAGGGCCCGATGGCTACACCTTC
TRBJ2-7 - many TRBV7-2 CASRSSTRIEQYF TGTGCCAGCAGATCTAGCACAAGAATTGAGCAGTACTTC
TRBJ1-1 - many TRBV28 CASRRSPFPGEAFF TGTGCCAGCAGACGTTCCCCCTTCCCAGGGGAAGCTTTCTTT
TRBJ1-1 - - TRBV18 CASSPQGNLNTEAFF TGTGCCAGCTCACCCCAGGGGAATCTGAACACTGAAGCTTTCTTT
TRBJ1-2 - few TRBV27 CASSPNNYGYTF TGTGCCAGCAGTCCAAATAACTATGGCTACACCTTC
TRBJ2-7 - - TRBV6-2/TRBV6-3 CASSYLGQRDEQYF TGTGCCAGCAGTTACTTGGGGCAGAGGGACGAGCAGTACTTC
TRBJ2-7 - few TRBV6-1 CASSPPRRGVVYEQYF TGTGCCAGCAGCCCCCCGCGGCGCGGTGTAGTCTACGAGCAGTACTTC
TRBJ2-5 TRBD1 many TRBV28 CASSPRDRAQETQYF TGTGCCAGCAGTCCCCGGGACAGAGCCCAAGAGACCCAGTACTTC
TRBJ2-7 - many TRBV7-2 CASSLARASVHEQYF TGTGCCAGCAGCTTAGCGAGAGCTAGTGTTCACGAGCAGTACTTC
TRBJ1-3 TRBD1 few TRBV6-1 CASNIRDREPGNTIYF TGTGCCAGCAACATCCGGGACAGGGAGCCTGGAAACACCATATATTTT
TRBJ2-5 - many TRBV2 CASSGQYLSETQYF TGTGCCAGCAGTGGACAGTACCTTTCGGAGACCCAGTACTTC
TRBJ1-3 TRBD1 - TRBV7-9 CASTMTRDRVDTIYF TGTGCCAGCACCATGACAAGGGACAGGGTGGACACCATATATTTT
TRBJ2-3 - - TRBV2 CASSEVTPPHF TGTGCCAGCAGTGAAGTGACTCCCCCGCATTTT
TRBJ1-4 - many TRBV9 CASSVGDGRRGEKLFF TGTGCCAGCAGCGTAGGTGACGGCCGCCGGGGAGAAAAACTGTTTTTT
TRBJ2-7 TRBD1 many TRBV7-8 CASSLAEGQGSLEQYF TGTGCCAGCAGCTTGGCGGAGGGACAGGGGTCCCTCGAGCAGTACTTC
TRBJ2-5 - few TRBV7-3 CASSQGGLTKETQYF TGTGCCAGCAGCCAAGGGGGTCTAACAAAAGAGACCCAGTACTTC
TRBJ2-5 - many TRBV7-6 CASSLALQETQYF TGTGCCAGCAGCTTAGCGCTCCAAGAGACCCAGTACTTC
TRBJ1-2 - many TRBV7-2 CASSLASGGYTF TGTGCCAGCAGCTTAGCAAGTGGCGGCTACACCTTC
TRBJ1-5 - - TRBV27 CASSLYGGSSNQPQHF TGTGCCAGCAGTTTATATGGGGGTTCTAGCAATCAGCCCCAGCATTTT